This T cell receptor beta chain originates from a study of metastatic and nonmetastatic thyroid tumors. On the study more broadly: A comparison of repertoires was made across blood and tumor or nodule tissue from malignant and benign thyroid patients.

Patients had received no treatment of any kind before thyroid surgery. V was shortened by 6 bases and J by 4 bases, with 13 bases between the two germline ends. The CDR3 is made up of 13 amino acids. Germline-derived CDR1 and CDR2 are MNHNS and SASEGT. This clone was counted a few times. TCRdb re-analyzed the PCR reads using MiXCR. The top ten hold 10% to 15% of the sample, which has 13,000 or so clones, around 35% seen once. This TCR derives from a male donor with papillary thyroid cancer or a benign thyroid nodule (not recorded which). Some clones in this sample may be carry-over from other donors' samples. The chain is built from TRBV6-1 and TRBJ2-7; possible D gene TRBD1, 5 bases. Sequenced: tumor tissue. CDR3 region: CASRKTDGYEQYF. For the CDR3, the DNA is TGTGCCAGCAGGAAGACAGACGGATACGAGCAGTACTTC.